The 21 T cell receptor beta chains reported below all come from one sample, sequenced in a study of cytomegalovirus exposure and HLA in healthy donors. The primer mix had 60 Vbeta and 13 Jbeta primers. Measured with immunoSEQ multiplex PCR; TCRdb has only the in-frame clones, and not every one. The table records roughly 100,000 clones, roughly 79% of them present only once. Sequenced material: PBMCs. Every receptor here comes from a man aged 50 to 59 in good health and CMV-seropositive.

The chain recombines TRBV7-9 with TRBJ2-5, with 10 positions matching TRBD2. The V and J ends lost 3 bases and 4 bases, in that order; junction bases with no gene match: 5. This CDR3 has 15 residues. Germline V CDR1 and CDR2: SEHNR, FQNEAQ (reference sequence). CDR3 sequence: CASSFSLAGVETQYF. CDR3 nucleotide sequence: TGTGCCAGCAGCTTTAGTCTAGCGGGAGTAGAGACCCAGTACTTC.

CDR3 protein: CASSLVPGRPTSYEQYF. The DNA of the CDR3 is TGTGCCAGCAGCTTAGTTCCCGGGAGGCCTACTTCCTACGAGCAGTACTTC. The rearrangement links TRBV11-2 to TRBJ2-5, with TRBD2 identical over 7 bases. The J call may be faulty, since TRBJ2-7 better matches the DNA end. Germline assignment: CDR1 SGHAT and CDR2 FQNNGV. CDR3 length equals 17 residues.

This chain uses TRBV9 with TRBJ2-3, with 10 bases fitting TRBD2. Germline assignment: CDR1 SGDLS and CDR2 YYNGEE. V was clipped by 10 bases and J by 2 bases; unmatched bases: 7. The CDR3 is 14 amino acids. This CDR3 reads CASGSGRSTDTQYF. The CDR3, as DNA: TGTGCCTCGGGTAGCGGGAGGTCCACAGATACGCAGTATTTT.

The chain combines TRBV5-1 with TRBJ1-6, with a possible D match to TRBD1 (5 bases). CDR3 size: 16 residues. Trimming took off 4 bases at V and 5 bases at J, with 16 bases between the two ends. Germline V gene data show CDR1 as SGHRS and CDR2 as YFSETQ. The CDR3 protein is CASSVSGMMDNSPLHF. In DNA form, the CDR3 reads TGCGCCAGCAGCGTATCAGGGATGATGGATAATTCACCCCTCCACTTT.

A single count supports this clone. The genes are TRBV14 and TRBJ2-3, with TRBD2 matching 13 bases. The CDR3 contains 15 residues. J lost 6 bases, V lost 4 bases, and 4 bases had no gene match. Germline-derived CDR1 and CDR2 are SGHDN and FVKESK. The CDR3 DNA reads TGTGCCAGCAGCCCGCGACTAGCGGGAGGTGATACGCAGTATTTT. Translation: CASSPRLAGGDTQYF.

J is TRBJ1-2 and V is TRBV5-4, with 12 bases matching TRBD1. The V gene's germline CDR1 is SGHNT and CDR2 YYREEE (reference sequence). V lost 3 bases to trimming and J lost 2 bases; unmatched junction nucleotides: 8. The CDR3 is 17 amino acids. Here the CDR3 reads CASSSRDRGRQNYGYTF. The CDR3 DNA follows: TGTGCCAGCAGCTCCAGGGACAGGGGGCGGCAAAACTATGGCTACACCTTC.

In nucleotides, the CDR3 is TGTGCCACCGGTCAAGGGGCTAGGGGGGCCAACGTCCTGACTTTC. Residues: CATGQGARGANVLTF. This chain connects TRBV19 to TRBJ2-6; possible D gene TRBD1, 5 bases. The V end lost 10 bases, the J end lost 4 bases, and 17 bases lay between the germline ends. This CDR3 is 15 amino acids long. Germline V gives CDR1 LNHDA, CDR2 SQIVND (reference sequence).

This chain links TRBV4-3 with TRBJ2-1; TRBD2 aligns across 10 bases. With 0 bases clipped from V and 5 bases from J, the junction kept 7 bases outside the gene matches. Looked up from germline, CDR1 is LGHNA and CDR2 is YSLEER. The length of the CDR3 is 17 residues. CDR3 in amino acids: CASSQDLSGRAHNEQFF. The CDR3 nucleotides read TGCGCCAGCAGCCAAGATCTCAGCGGGAGGGCCCACAATGAGCAGTTCTTC.

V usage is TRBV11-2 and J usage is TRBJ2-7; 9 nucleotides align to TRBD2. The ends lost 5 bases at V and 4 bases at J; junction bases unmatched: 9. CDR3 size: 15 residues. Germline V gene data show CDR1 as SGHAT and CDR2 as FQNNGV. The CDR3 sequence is CASSQETTSGYEQYF. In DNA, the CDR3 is TGTGCCAGCAGCCAAGAGACGACTAGCGGTTACGAGCAGTACTTC.

CDR3 nucleotides: TGTGCCAGCAGCCAGTGGACTAGCGGGAGACAAGAGACCCAGTACTTC. Encoded protein: CASSQWTSGRQETQYF. This chain joins TRBV14 and TRBJ2-5; 13 bases are shared with TRBD2. The germline V gene encodes CDR1 SGHDN and CDR2 FVKESK. The CDR3 has 16 amino acids. V gave up 3 bases and J gave up 2 bases; unmatched junction bases: 3.

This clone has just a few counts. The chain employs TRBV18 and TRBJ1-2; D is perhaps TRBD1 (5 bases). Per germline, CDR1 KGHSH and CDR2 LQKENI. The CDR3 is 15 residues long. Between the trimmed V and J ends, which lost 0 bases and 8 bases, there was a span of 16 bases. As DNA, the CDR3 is TGTGCCAGCTCACCACCCCCGCAGGGTTCCAGGGGCTACACCTTC. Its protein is CASSPPPQGSRGYTF.

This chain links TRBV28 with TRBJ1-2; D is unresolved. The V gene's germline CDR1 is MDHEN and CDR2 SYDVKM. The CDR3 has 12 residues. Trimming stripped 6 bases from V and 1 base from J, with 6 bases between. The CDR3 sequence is CASSPLNYGYTF. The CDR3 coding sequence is TGTGCCAGCAGCCCTCTTAACTATGGCTACACCTTC.

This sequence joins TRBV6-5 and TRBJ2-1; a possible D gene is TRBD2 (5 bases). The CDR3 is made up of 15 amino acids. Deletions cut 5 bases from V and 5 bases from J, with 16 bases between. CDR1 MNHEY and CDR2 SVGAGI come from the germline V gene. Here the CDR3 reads CASSVSWGDNNEQFF. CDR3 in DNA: TGTGCCAGCAGTGTAAGCTGGGGAGACAACAATGAGCAGTTCTTC.

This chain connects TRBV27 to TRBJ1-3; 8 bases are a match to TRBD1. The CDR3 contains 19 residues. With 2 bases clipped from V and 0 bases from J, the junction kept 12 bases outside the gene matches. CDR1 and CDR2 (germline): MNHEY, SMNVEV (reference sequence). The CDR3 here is CASSLNLPGTGHSGNTIYF. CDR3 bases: TGTGCCAGCAGTTTAAATCTCCCCGGGACAGGCCACTCTGGAAACACCATATATTTT.

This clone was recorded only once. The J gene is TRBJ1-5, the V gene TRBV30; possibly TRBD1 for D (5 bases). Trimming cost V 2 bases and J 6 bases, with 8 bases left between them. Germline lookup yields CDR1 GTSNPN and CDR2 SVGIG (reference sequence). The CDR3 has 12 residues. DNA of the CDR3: TGTGCCTGGAGTAAAAGGGGTCAGCCCCAGCATTTT. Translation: CAWSKRGQPQHF.

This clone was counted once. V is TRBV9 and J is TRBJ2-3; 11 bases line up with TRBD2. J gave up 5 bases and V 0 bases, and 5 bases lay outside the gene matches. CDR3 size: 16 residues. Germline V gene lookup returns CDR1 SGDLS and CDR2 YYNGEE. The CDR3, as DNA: TGTGCCAGCAGCGTAGGAACTAGCGGGAGAAGAGATACGCAGTATTTT. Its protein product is CASSVGTSGRRDTQYF.

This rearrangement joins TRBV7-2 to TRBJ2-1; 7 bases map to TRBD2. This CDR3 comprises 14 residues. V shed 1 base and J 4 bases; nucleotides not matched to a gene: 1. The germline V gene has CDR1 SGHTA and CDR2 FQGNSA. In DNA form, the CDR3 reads TGTGCCAGCAGCTTAGGCGGGAGTTACAATGAGCAGTTCTTC. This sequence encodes CASSLGGSYNEQFF.

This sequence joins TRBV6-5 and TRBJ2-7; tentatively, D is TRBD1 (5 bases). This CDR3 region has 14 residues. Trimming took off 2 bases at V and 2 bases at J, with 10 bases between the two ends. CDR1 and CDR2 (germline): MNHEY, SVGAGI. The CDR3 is CASSYTQGAYEQYF. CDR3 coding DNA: TGTGCCAGCAGTTACACCCAGGGCGCCTACGAGCAGTACTTC.

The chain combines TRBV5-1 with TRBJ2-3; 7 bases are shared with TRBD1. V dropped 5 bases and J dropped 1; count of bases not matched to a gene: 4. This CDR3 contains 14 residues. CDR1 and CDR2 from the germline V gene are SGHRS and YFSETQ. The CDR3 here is CASSAGTGTDTQYF. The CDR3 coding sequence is TGCGCCAGCAGTGCCGGGACAGGCACAGATACGCAGTATTTT.

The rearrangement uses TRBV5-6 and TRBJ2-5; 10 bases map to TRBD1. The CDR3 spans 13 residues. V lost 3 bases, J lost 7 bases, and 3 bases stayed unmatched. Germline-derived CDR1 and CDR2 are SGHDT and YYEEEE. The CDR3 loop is CASSSRDRGTQYF. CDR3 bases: TGTGCCAGCAGCTCCCGGGACAGGGGGACCCAGTACTTC.

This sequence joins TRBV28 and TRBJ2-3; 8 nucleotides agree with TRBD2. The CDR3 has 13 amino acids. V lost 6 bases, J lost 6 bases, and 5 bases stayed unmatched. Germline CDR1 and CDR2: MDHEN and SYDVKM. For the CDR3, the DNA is TGTGCCAGCAGCGAGACTAGCGTTGATACGCAGTATTTT. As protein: CASSETSVDTQYF.